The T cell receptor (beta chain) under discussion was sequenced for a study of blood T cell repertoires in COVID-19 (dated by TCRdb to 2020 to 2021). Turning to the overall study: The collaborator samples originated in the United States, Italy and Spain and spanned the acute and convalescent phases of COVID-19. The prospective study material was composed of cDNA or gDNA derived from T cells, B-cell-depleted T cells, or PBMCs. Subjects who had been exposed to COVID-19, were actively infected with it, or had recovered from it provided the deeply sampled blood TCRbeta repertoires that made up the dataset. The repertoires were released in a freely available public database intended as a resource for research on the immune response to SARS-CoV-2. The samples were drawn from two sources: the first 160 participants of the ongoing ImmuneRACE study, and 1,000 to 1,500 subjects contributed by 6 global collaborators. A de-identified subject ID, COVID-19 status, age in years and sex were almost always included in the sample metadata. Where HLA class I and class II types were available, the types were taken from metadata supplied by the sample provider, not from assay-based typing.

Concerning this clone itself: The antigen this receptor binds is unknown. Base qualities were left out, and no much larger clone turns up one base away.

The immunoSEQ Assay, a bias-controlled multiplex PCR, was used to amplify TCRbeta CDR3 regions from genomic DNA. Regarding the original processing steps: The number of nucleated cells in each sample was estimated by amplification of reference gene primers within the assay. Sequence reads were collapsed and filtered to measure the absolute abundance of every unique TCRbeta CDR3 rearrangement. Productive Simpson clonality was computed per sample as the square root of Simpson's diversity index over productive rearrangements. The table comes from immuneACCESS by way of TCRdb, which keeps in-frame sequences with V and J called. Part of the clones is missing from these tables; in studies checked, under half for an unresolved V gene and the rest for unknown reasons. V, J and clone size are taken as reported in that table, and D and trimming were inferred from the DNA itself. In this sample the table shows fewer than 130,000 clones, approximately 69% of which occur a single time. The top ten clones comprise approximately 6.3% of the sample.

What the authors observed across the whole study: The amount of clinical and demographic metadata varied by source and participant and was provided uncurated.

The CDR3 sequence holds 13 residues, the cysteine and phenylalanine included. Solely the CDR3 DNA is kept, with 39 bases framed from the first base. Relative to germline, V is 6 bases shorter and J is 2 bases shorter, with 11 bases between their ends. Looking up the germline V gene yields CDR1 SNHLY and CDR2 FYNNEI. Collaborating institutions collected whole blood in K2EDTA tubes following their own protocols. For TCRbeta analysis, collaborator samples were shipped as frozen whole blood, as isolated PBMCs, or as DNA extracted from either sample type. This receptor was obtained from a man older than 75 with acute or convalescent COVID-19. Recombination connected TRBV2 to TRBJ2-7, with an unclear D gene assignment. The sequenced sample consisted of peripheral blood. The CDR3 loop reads CASRIGITYEQYF. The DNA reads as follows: TGTGCCAGCAGGATCGGTATTACCTACGAGCAGTACTTC.